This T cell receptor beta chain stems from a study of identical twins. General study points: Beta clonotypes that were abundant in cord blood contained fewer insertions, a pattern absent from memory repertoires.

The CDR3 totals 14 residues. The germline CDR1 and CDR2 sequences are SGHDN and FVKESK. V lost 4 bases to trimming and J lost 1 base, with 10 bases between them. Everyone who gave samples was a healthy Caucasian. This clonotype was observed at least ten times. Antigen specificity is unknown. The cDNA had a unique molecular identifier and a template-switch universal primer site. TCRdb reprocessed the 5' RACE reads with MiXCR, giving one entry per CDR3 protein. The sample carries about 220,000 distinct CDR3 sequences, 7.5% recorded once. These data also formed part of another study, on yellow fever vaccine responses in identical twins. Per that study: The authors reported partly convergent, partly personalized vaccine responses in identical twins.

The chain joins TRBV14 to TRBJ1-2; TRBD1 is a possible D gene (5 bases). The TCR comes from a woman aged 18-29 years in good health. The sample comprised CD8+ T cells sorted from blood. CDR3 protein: CASSLGGYNYGYTF. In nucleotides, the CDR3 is TGTGCCAGCAGCCTCGGGGGGTATAACTATGGCTACACCTTC.